One and the same sample provided the 23 T cell receptor beta chains below, sequenced in a study of shared clonotypes between healthy human individuals. Assay used: immunoSEQ multiplex PCR; TCRdb lists only in-frame clones, some missing. Here the sample spans some 2 million clones, approximately 95% being singletons. The sequenced sample consisted of naive CD4+ T cells sorted from blood. The subset: CD45RA+ positively selected. The receptors were gathered from a young man in good health.

V usage is TRBV15 and J usage is TRBJ2-1, with D maybe TRBD2 (6 bases). The CDR3 contains 16 residues. Germline CDR1 and CDR2: LNHNV and YYDKDF (reference sequence). V was clipped by 0 bases and J by 6 bases, with 15 bases between them. CDR3 nucleotide sequence: TGTGCCACCAGCAGAGATTTGGGGAGGTTCAGCAATGAGCAGTTCTTC. Protein product: CATSRDLGRFSNEQFF.

J is TRBJ2-1 and V is TRBV28, with D possibly being TRBD1 or TRBD2 (5 bases each). Germline CDR1 reads MDHEN; CDR2 reads SYDVKM. This CDR3 spans 17 amino acids. V lost 5 bases to trimming and J lost 4 bases, with 21 bases between them. The CDR3 region has the DNA TGTGCCAGCAGTCGCCACGCTCTCCGGGACCAATACAATGAGCAGTTCTTC. Translation: CASSRHALRDQYNEQFF.

The chain employs TRBV18 and TRBJ2-2; 9 positions match TRBD1. The CDR3 has 17 residues. V lost 3 bases, J lost 0 bases, and 5 bases stayed unmatched. CDR1 is KGHSH and CDR2 is LQKENI in the germline V gene. CDR3 in amino acids: CASSPNTGGANTGELFF. CDR3 coding DNA: TGTGCCAGCTCACCTAATACAGGGGGCGCGAACACCGGGGAGCTGTTTTTT.

The V gene is TRBV6-1, the J gene TRBJ1-4; possible D gene TRBD1, 6 bases. Germline V lookup: CDR1 MNHNS, CDR2 SASEGT. Trimming removed 1 base at V and 9 bases at J, with 21 bases between. The length of the CDR3 is 17 residues. The CDR3 reads CASSEVLGQSHGQKLFF. CDR3 in DNA: TGTGCCAGCAGTGAAGTTCTTGGACAGTCCCACGGACAAAAACTGTTTTTT.

The CDR3 region has the DNA TGCGCCAGCAGCGGAACCGGGACAGGGGGCTACGAGCAGTACTTC. Translating it yields CASSGTGTGGYEQYF. This chain uses TRBV5-1 with TRBJ2-7; 11 bases are a match to TRBD1. V lost 4 bases to trimming and J lost 3 bases; unmatched junction nucleotides: 6. This CDR3 has 15 residues. Per germline, CDR1 SGHRS and CDR2 YFSETQ.

The genes are TRBV6-1 and TRBJ2-7; possibly TRBD1 or TRBD2 for D (5 bases each). The CDR3 extends over 15 amino acids. Germline V gene data show CDR1 as MNHNS and CDR2 as SASEGT. V was shortened by 1 base and J by 4 bases, with 14 bases between the two germline ends. CDR3 in amino acids: CASSEDSGTLYEQYF. For the CDR3, the DNA is TGTGCCAGCAGTGAAGATTCTGGGACCCTTTACGAGCAGTACTTC.

This chain joins TRBV7-6 and TRBJ2-7; D is uncertain. Trimming left V 5 bases short and J 4 bases short, with 18 bases between. This CDR3 comprises 15 residues. The germline V gene has CDR1 SGHVS and CDR2 FNYEAQ. In DNA, the CDR3 is TGTGCCAGCAGCGCCAGACATGGATCGACTTACGAGCAGTACTTC. As protein: CASSARHGSTYEQYF.

The chain carries TRBV5-1 and TRBJ2-1; 10 bases align to TRBD2. The CDR3 sequence is 16 residues long. Germline CDR1 is SGHRS and CDR2 is YFSETQ. V shed 0 bases and J 4 bases; nucleotides not matched to a gene: 4. The CDR3 loop is CASSLGGTSAYNEQFF. CDR3 sequence (DNA): TGCGCCAGCAGCTTGGGAGGGACTAGCGCTTACAATGAGCAGTTCTTC.

On this clone itself: An end of the junction differs from the germline gene, which may be a read error. This chain uses TRBV18 with TRBJ2-7; 13 nucleotides agree with TRBD2. The CDR3 sequence is 17 residues long. Germline CDR1 is KGHSH and CDR2 is LQKENI. The CDR3 sequence is CASSPYLTSGRSWEQHF. CDR3 nucleotides: TGTGCCAGCTCACCATATCTGACTAGCGGGAGGTCATGGGAGCAGCACTTC.

The chain carries TRBV6-5 and TRBJ2-3, with 10 positions matching TRBD2. CDR3 size: 13 residues. J lost 5 bases, V lost 8 bases, and 4 bases had no gene match. The V gene's germline CDR1 is MNHEY and CDR2 SVGAGI. In DNA form, the CDR3 reads TGTGCCAGCCGGCCTAGCGGGAGAGATACGCAGTATTTT. Amino acids: CASRPSGRDTQYF.

The chain has TRBV11-1 and TRBJ1-1, with 11 bases aligning to TRBD1. The CDR3 loop spans 16 amino acids. In germline, CDR1 is SGHAT, CDR2 FQDESV (reference sequence). V gave up 1 base and J gave up 5 bases; unmatched junction bases: 6. This chain's CDR3 is CASSLEGQGVWTEAFF. For the CDR3, the DNA is TGTGCCAGCAGCTTAGAGGGACAGGGGGTATGGACTGAAGCTTTCTTT.

This clone occurred once. This chain links TRBV5-5 with TRBJ2-3, with 12 positions matching TRBD2. The V and J ends lost 3 bases and 4 bases, in that order; junction bases with no gene match: 3. Per germline, CDR1 SGHKS and CDR2 YYEKEE (reference sequence). This CDR3 is built from 15 residues. The CDR3 bases are TGTGCCAGCAGCTGGACTAGCGGGAAGGCAGATACGCAGTATTTT. Translated: CASSWTSGKADTQYF.

The CDR3 region has the DNA TGTGCCAGCAGCTCCTCCCGACAGGGGGAGGGCAATCAGCCCCAGCATTTT. This gives the protein CASSSSRQGEGNQPQHF. This chain joins TRBV5-6 and TRBJ1-5, with 9 positions matching TRBD1. V was clipped by 3 bases and J by 2 bases; unmatched bases: 9. CDR1 and CDR2 (germline): SGHDT, YYEEEE. This CDR3 has 17 residues.

This chain uses TRBV7-9 with TRBJ2-3; D not certain. CDR3 length: 18 residues. The germline V and J ends were trimmed by 5 bases and 6 bases, with 27 bases remaining between them. Germline CDR1 is SEHNR and CDR2 is FQNEAQ (reference sequence). The CDR3 spells CASSTTGVLRSQSDTQYF. The CDR3 bases are TGTGCCAGCAGCACGACGGGCGTCTTAAGATCACAAAGCGATACGCAGTATTTT.

This clone has only one observation. This chain links TRBV10-3 with TRBJ2-7; D is perhaps TRBD2 (6 bases). CDR3 length equals 16 residues. CDR1 and CDR2 (germline): ENHRY, SYGVKD. V was trimmed by 5 bases and J by 1 base, leaving 18 bases between them. The CDR3 sequence: CAISRSEGPISYEQYF. CDR3 in DNA: TGTGCCATCAGTCGGTCGGAGGGTCCCATTTCCTACGAGCAGTACTTC.

The chain employs TRBV30 and TRBJ1-5, with D hard to call. Trimming shortened V by 1 base and J by 6 bases, and 22 bases separated the two germline ends. The germline V gene has CDR1 GTSNPN and CDR2 SVGIG (reference sequence). The CDR3 covers 17 residues. The CDR3 nucleotides are TGTGCCTGGAGTGCCGCCCCCGGGCCCGGGATAGGTCAGCCCCAGCATTTT. It translates to CAWSAAPGPGIGQPQHF.

J is TRBJ2-1 and V is TRBV6-5, with 7 positions matching TRBD1. The CDR3 is made up of 15 amino acids. The germline gives CDR1 MNHEY, CDR2 SVGAGI. J lost 3 bases, V lost 6 bases, and 8 bases had no gene match. The CDR3: CASSIGDRVYNEQFF. The CDR3 nucleotides read TGTGCCAGCAGCATCGGTGACAGGGTCTACAATGAGCAGTTCTTC.

The V gene is TRBV30, the J gene TRBJ2-3, with 12 nucleotides matching TRBD2. There are 14 residues in the CDR3. The germline gives CDR1 GTSNPN, CDR2 SVGIG (reference sequence). The J segment lost 3 bases and the V segment lost 4 bases, leaving 2 bases of the junction unmatched. The CDR3 sequence: CAWNLAGGTDTQYF. CDR3 nucleotides: TGTGCCTGGAACCTAGCGGGGGGGACAGATACGCAGTATTTT. The full variable domain, rest sourced from reference TRBV30 and TRBJ2-3, is SQTIHQWPATLVQPVGSPLSLECTVEGTSNPNLYWYRQAAGRGLQLLFYSVGIGQISSEVPQNLSASRPQDRQFILSSKKLLLSDSGFYLCAWNLAGGTDTQYFGPGTRLTVL.

The chain combines TRBV29-1 with TRBJ1-4; D remains unclear. Germline lookup yields CDR1 SQVTM and CDR2 ANQGSEA. The germline V and J ends were trimmed by 6 bases and 7 bases, with 9 bases remaining between them. The CDR3 is 11 residues long. DNA for the CDR3: TGCAGCGTGGGTCGTCGTGAAAAACTGTTTTTT. It is translated as CSVGRREKLFF.

The V call is TRBV18, the J call TRBJ2-1; 9 nucleotides align to TRBD1. This CDR3 contains 16 residues. Germline lookup yields CDR1 KGHSH and CDR2 LQKENI. V was pared by 5 bases and J by 8 bases, with 13 bases of the junction left unmatched. This CDR3 reads CASSTLPGQGTDEQFF. CDR3 in DNA: TGTGCCAGCTCAACCCTACCGGGACAGGGAACGGATGAGCAGTTCTTC.

The gene calls are TRBV19 and TRBJ2-1, with 14 bases fitting TRBD2. Trimming cost V 5 bases and J 4 bases; bases outside gene matches: 10. Germline values: CDR1 LNHDA, CDR2 SQIVND (reference sequence). The length of the CDR3 is 18 residues. The CDR3 sequence: CASSSGLAGGRRYNEQFF. In nucleotides, the CDR3 is TGTGCCAGTAGTTCAGGACTAGCGGGAGGTCGAAGATACAATGAGCAGTTCTTC.

Regarding this clone: Different DNA sequences within this sample yield the same CDR3. The chain links TRBV5-1 to TRBJ2-1; perhaps TRBD2 as D (6 bases). The V gene's germline CDR1 is SGHRS and CDR2 YFSETQ. The CDR3 is made up of 13 amino acids. V gave up 5 bases and J gave up 4 bases, with 10 bases separating them. This CDR3 reads CASSLASYNEQFF. The CDR3 nucleotides read TGCGCCAGCAGTCTAGCGTCGTACAATGAGCAGTTCTTC.

This rearrangement joins TRBV18 to TRBJ1-1, with D tentatively TRBD1 (6 bases). This CDR3 comprises 13 residues. Germline loops: CDR1 KGHSH, CDR2 LQKENI. V was cut by 9 bases and J by 4 bases, with 15 bases left in between. The CDR3 nucleotides read TGTGCCAGTGCGGAGGGGGTGAGCACTGAAGCTTTCTTT. Translation gives CASAEGVSTEAFF. Full variable domain (rest looked up from reference TRBV18 and TRBJ1-1): NAGVMQNPRHLVRRRGQEARLRCSPMKGHSHVYWYRQLPEEGLKFMVYLQKENIIDESGMPKERFSAEFPKEGPSILRIQQVVRGDSAAYFCASAEGVSTEAFFGQGTRLTVV.